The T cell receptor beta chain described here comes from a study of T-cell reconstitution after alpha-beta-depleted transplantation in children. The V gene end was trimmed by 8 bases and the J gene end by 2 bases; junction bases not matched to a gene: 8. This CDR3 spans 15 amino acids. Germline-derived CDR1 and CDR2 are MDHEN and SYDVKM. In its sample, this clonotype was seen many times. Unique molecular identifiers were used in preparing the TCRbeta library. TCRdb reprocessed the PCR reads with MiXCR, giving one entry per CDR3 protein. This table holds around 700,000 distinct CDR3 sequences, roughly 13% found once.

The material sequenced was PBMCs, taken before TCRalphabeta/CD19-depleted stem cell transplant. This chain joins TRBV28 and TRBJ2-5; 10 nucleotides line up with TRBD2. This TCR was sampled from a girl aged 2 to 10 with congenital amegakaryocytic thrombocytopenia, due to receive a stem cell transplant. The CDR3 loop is CASSRGLAAQETQYF. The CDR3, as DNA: TGTGCCAGCTCTAGAGGACTAGCGGCACAAGAGACCCAGTACTTC.